This TCR beta chain comes out of a study of blood T cell repertoires in COVID-19. Method: immunoSEQ multiplex PCR; TCRdb's copy keeps in-frame clones and lacks some. The profile shows almost 400,000 clones, 70% to 90% of them singletons. Sequencing used PBMCs or T cells enriched from blood (not recorded which). This receptor was taken from a woman aged 25 to 45 with acute COVID-19.

Here the CDR3 DNA reads TGCGCCAGCAGTCCCGTGGACAGGGGATTTTGCAGCAATCAGCCCCAGCATTTT. This gives the protein CASSPVDRGFCSNQPQHF. The chain recombines TRBV23-1 with TRBJ1-5; 9 bases fit TRBD1. TRBV23-1 is given ORF status, its function remaining uncertain. This CDR3 has 18 residues. V was pared by 4 bases and J by 1 base, with 11 bases of the junction left unmatched.